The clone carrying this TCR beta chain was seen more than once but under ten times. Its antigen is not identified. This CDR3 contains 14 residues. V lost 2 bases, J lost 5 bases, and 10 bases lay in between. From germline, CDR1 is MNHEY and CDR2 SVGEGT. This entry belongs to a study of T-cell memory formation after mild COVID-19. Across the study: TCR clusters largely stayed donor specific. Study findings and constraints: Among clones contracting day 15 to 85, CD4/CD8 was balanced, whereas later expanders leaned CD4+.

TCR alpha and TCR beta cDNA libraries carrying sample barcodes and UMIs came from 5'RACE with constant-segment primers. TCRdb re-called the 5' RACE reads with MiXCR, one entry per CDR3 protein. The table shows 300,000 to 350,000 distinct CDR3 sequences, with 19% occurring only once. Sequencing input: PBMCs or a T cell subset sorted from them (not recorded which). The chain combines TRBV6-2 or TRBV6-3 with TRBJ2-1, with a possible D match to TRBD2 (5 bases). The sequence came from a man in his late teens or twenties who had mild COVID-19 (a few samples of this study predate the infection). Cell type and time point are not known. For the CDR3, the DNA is TGTGCCAGCAGTTACGCTAGCCACCACAATGAGCAGTTCTTC. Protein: CASSYASHHNEQFF.